This T cell receptor beta chain was recorded in a study of blood T cell repertoires in COVID-19. Study overall: Collection of acute and convalescent COVID-19 samples took place in the United States, Italy and Spain.

In the authors' workflow: Estimated nucleated cell counts came from reference gene primer amplification. Clones were sequenced by immunoSEQ multiplex PCR, and TCRdb holds only the in-frame ones, with some missing. V, J and clone size reflect that table, while D and trimming were determined from the DNA. The sample carries around 75,000 clones, 90% recorded once. This TCR came from a man aged 50-59 years with acute or convalescent COVID-19. The specimen was peripheral blood.

The CDR3 region has the DNA TGTGCCAGCAGTGCGTCAGGACAGGGGGGCAATCAGCCCCAGCATTTT. Translation gives CASSASGQGGNQPQHF. The rearrangement joins TRBV28 to TRBJ1-5, with TRBD1 identical over 10 bases. The junction had 6 bases not matched to a gene; V was cut back by 5 bases and J by 2 bases. Per germline, CDR1 MDHEN and CDR2 SYDVKM. The CDR3 contains 16 residues.